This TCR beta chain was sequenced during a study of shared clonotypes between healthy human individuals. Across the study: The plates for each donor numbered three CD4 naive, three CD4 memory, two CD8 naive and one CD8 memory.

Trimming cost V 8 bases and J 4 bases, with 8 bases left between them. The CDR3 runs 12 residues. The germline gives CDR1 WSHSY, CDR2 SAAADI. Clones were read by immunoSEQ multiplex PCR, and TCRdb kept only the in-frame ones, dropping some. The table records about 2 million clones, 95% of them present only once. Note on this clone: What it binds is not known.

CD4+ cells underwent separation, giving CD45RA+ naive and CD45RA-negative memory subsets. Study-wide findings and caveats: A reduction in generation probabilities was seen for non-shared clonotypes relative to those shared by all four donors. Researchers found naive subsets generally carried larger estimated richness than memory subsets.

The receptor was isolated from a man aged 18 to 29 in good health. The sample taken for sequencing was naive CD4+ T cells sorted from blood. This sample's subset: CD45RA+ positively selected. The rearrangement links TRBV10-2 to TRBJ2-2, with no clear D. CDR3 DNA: TGCGCCAGCGGTCCCAGCACCGGGGAGCTGTTTTTT. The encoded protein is CASGPSTGELFF.